This T cell receptor (beta chain) was profiled in a study of cytomegalovirus exposure and HLA in healthy donors. General study findings and limits: Reports described diagnosis of cytomegalovirus status by the classifier as highly specific and sensitive. DRB1 had the most TCR associations and HLA-C the fewest, a later analysis found, with rates varying by HLA locus. One variant, a missense change in DCLRE1C, was linked in a later analysis to TCR beta V- and J-gene trimming. Three CMV-associated chains proved CMV antigen-specific in vitro.

As to this clone: Antigen specificity is unknown.

The primer mix had 60 Vbeta and 13 Jbeta primers. The method was immunoSEQ multiplex PCR; TCRdb's version includes in-frame clones alone and lacks a portion of them. The repertoire holds about 120,000 clones, with around 82% as singletons. The receptor was derived from a woman in her forties in good health and CMV-seropositive. Sequenced material: PBMCs.

CDR3 DNA: TGTGCCAGCAGTCCCCTACAAGGGGGCTACGAGCAGTACTTC. This codes for CASSPLQGGYEQYF. The chain recombines TRBV27 with TRBJ2-5; possibly TRBD1 for D (6 bases). Near its end, the DNA agrees better with TRBJ2-7, so the J call may be wrong. Germline V lookup: CDR1 MNHEY, CDR2 SMNVEV (reference sequence). The CDR3 totals 14 residues.